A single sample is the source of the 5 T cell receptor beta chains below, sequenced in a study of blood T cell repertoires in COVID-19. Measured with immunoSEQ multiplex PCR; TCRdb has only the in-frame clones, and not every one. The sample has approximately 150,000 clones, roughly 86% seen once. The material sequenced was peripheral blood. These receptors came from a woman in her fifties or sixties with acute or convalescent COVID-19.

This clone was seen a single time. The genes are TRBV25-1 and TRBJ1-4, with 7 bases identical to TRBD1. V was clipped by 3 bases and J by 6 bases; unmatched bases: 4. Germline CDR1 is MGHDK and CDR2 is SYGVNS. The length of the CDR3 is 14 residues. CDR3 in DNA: TGTGCCAGCAGTGATACAGGGGCTCATGAAAAACTGTTTTTT. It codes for CASSDTGAHEKLFF.

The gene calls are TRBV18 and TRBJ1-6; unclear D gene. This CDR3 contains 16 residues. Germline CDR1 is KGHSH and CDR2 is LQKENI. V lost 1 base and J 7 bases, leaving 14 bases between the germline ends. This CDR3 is CASSPLSATGNSPLHF. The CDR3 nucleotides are TGTGCCAGCTCACCACTGTCCGCTACGGGGAATTCACCCCTCCACTTT.

The CDR3 DNA reads TGTGCCAGCAGTGAGCGTGCAGGGCGCTATGGCTACACCTTC. Protein product: CASSERAGRYGYTF. The chain links TRBV2 to TRBJ1-2; the D gene is possibly TRBD1 (5 bases). Germline V lookup: CDR1 SNHLY, CDR2 FYNNEI. The CDR3 totals 14 residues. The V end lost 3 bases, the J end lost 4 bases, and 12 bases lay between the germline ends.

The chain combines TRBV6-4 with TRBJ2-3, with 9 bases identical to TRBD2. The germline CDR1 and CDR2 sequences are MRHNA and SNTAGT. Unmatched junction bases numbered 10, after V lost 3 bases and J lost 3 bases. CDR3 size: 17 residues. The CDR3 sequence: CASSEEPSGTPTDTQYF. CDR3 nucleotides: TGTGCCAGCAGTGAGGAGCCTAGCGGGACCCCGACAGATACGCAGTATTTT.

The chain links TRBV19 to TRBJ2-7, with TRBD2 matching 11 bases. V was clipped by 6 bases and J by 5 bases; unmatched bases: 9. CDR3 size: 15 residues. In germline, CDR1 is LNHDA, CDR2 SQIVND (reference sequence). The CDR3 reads CASRSTSGRIDEQYF. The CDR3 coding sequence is TGTGCCAGTAGGTCTACTAGCGGGAGAATAGACGAGCAGTACTTC.